Sequencing of this T cell receptor (beta chain) was carried out in a study of blood T cell repertoires in COVID-19 (dated by TCRdb to about 2020). Background for the entire study: The collaborator samples originated in the United States, Italy and Spain and spanned the acute and convalescent phases of COVID-19. The prospective study material was composed of cDNA or gDNA derived from T cells, B-cell-depleted T cells, or PBMCs. Subjects who had been exposed to COVID-19, were actively infected with it, or had recovered from it provided the deeply sampled blood TCRbeta repertoires that made up the dataset. The repertoires were released in a freely available public database intended as a resource for research on the immune response to SARS-CoV-2. The samples were drawn from the first 160 participants of the ongoing ImmuneRACE study and from 1,254 subjects provided by 6 global collaborators. A de-identified subject ID, COVID-19 status, age in years and sex were almost always included in the sample metadata. Where available, HLA class I and class II types were obtained from metadata supplied by the sample provider rather than from assay-based typing. The paper as a whole reports these results and caveats: The quantity of clinical and demographic metadata differed by source and by participant and was supplied without curation.

The immunoSEQ Assay, a bias-controlled multiplex PCR, was used to amplify TCRbeta CDR3 regions from genomic DNA. Processing in the source paper ran as follows. The number of nucleated cells in each sample was estimated by amplification of reference gene primers within the assay. Sequence reads were collapsed and filtered to measure the absolute abundance of every unique TCRbeta CDR3 rearrangement. For each sample, productive Simpson clonality was calculated as the square root of Simpson's diversity index across productive rearrangements. As stored in TCRdb, this immuneACCESS dataset retains in-frame rearrangements with V and J assigned. A fraction of the clones does not appear; measured against another copy, unresolved V genes explain less than half of the discrepancy, and the remainder lacks a known reason. The V and J calls and the clone size are those of that table, but D and trimming were determined from the DNA. This sample comprises about 61,000 clones, around 77% of them detected only once. About 20% of the sample is in the top ten clones.

Whole blood was collected in K2EDTA tubes by collaborating institutions according to the institutions' own protocols. For TCRbeta analysis, collaborators shipped samples as frozen whole blood, isolated PBMCs, or DNA extracted from either of those sample types. As to this clone: Its antigen target is currently unknown. There are no base qualities to consult, and no much larger clone falls within one base.

The CDR3 numbers 16 residues from cysteine through phenylalanine. Kept here is only the CDR3 DNA, which spans 48 bases and is read in frame from base 1. CDR1 SGDLS and CDR2 YYNGEE were looked up in the germline V gene. V and J are truncated by 0 bases and 10 bases respectively, leaving an intervening sequence of 20 bases. The TCR originated in a man older than 75 with active or convalescent COVID-19. Input material: peripheral blood. The sequence is built from TRBV9 and TRBJ2-1; there is no confident call for the D gene. The CDR3 protein: CASSVGLSTPSKEQFF. The DNA reads as follows: TGTGCCAGCAGCGTAGGGTTAAGCACCCCCTCGAAAGAGCAGTTCTTC.